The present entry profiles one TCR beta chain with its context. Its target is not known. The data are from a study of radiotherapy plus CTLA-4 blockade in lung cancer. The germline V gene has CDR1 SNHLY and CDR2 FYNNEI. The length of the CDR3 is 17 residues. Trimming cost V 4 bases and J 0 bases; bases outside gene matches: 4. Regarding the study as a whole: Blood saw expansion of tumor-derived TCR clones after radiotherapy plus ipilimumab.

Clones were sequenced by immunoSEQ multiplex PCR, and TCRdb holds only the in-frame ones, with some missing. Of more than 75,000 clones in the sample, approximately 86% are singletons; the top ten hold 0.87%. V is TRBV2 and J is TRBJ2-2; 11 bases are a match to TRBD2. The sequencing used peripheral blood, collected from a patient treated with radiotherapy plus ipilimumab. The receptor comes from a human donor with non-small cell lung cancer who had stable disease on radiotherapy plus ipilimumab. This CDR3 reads CASSARLAGTNTGELFF. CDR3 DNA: TGTGCCAGCAGTGCACGACTAGCGGGGACGAACACCGGGGAGCTGTTTTTT.